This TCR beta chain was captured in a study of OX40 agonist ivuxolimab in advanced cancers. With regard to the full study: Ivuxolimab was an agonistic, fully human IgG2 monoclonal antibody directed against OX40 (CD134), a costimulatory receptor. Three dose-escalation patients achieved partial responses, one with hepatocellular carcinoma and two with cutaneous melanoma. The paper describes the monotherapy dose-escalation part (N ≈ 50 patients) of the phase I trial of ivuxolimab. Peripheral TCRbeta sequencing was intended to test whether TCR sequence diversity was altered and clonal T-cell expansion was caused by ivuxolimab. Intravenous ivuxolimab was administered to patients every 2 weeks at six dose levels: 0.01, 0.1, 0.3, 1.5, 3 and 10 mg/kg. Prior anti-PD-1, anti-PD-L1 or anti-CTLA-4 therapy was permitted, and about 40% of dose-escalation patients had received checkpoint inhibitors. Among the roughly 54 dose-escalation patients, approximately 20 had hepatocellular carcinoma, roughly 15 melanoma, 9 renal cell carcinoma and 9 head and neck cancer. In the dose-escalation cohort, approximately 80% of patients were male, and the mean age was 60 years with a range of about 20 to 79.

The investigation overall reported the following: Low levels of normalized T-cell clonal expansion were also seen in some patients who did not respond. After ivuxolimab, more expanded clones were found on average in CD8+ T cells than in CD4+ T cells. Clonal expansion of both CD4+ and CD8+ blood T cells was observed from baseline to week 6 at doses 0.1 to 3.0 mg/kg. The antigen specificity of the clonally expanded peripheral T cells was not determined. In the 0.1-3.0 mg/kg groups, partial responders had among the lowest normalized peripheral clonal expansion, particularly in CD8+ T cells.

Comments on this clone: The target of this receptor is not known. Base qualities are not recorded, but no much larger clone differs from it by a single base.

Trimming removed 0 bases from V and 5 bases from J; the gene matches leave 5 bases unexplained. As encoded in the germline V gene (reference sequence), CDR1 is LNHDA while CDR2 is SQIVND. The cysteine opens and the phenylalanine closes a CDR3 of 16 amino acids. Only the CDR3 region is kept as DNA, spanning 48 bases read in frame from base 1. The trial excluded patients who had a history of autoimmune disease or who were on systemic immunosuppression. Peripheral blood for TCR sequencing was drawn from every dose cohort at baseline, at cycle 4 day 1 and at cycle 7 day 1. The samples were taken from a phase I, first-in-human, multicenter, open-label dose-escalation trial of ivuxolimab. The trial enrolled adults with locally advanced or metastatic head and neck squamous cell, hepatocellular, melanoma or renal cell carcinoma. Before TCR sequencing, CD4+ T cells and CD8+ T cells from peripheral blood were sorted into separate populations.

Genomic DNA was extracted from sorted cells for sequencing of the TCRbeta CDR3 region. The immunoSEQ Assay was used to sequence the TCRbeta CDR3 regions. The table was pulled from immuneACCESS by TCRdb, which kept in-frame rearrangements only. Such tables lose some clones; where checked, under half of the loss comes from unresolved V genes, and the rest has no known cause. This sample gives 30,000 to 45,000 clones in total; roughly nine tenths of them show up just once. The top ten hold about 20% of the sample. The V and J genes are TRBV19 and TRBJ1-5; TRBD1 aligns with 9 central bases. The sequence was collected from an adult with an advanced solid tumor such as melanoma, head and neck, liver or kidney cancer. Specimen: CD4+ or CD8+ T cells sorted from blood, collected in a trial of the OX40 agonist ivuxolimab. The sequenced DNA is TGTGCCAGTAGTATAGATCATTGGGACAGGGATCAGCCCCAGCATTTT. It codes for CASSIDHWDRDQPQHF.